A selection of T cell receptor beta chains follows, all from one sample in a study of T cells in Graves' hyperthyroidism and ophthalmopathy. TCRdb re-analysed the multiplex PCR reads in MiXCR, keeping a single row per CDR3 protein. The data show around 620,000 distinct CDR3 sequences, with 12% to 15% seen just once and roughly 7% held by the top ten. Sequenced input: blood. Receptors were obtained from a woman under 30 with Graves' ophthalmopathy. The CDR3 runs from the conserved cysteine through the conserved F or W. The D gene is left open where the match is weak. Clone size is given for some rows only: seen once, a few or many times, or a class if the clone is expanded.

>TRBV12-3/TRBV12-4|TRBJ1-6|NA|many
CATSRGTAFGPLHF
TGTGCCACCTCTCGTGGGACGGCCTTTGGGCCCCTCCACTTT
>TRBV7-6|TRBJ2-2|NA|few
CASSQEPGPNTGELFF
TGTGCCAGCAGCCAGGAGCCGGGACCGAACACCGGGGAGCTGTTTTTT
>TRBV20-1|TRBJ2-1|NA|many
CSALPSSPYNEQFF
TGCAGTGCTCTACCATCGTCACCTTACAATGAGCAGTTCTTC
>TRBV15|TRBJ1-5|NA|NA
CATREGNQPQHF
TGTGCCACCAGGGAGGGCAATCAGCCCCAGCATTTT
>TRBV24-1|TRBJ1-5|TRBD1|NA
CATSRTGGGNQPQHF
TGTGCCACCAGTCGAACAGGGGGCGGAAATCAGCCCCAGCATTTT
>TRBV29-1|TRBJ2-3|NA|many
CSVEGAGSDTQYF
TGCAGCGTTGAAGGGGCAGGGTCAGATACGCAGTATTTT
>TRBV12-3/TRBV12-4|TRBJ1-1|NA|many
CASGTGRNTEAFF
TGTGCCAGCGGCACAGGGAGGAACACTGAAGCTTTCTTT
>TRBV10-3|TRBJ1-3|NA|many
CAILGGRFSGNTIYF
TGTGCCATCTTGGGCGGACGCTTCTCTGGAAACACCATATATTTT
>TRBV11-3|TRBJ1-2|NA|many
CAINDGPGYTF
TGTGCCATCAACGACGGCCCTGGCTACACCTTC
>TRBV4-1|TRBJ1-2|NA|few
CASSQDTGNYGYTF
TGCGCCAGCAGCCAAGATACAGGGAACTATGGCTACACCTTC
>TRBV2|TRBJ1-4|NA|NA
CASRLNEKLFF
TGTGCCAGCAGGTTAAATGAAAAACTGTTTTTT
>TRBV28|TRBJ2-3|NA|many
CASSPRRGSSTDTQYF
TGTGCCAGCAGTCCTCGAAGGGGATCTAGCACAGATACGCAGTATTTT
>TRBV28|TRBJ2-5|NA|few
CASHGVQETQYF
TGTGCCAGCCACGGCGTGCAAGAGACCCAGTACTTC
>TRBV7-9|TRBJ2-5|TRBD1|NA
CASSLAAAGGGETQYF
TGTGCCAGCAGCTTAGCGGCGGCAGGGGGTGGGGAGACCCAGTACTTC
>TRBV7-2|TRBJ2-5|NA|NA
CASSLVGRGRGETQYF
TGTGCCAGCAGCTTAGTGGGGCGGGGTCGGGGAGAGACCCAGTACTTC
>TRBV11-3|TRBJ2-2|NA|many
CASSLVSTERELFF
TGTGCCAGCAGCTTAGTTTCGACCGAGCGGGAGCTGTTTTTT
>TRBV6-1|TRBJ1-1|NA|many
CASGVWGTEAFF
TGTGCCAGCGGGGTGTGGGGCACTGAAGCTTTCTTT
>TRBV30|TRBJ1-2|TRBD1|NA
CAWSRGQDKGYTF
TGTGCCTGGAGCCGGGGACAGGATAAAGGCTACACCTTC
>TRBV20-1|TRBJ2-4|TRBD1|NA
CSARDYRGDIQYF
TGCAGTGCTAGAGACTACAGGGGTGACATTCAGTACTTC
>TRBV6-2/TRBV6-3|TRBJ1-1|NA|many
CASSYGGQGAFF
TGTGCCAGCAGTTACGGTGGGCAGGGAGCTTTCTTT
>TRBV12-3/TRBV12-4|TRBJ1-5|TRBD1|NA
CASSPQGDPGNQPQHF
TGTGCCAGCAGTCCACAGGGGGATCCAGGAAATCAGCCCCAGCATTTT
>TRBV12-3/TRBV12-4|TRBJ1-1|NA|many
CASSLGQGLGNTEAFF
TGTGCCAGCAGTTTGGGGCAGGGTCTAGGAAACACTGAAGCTTTCTTT
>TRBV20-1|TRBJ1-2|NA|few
CSARDRDNRFLNYGYTF
TGCAGTGCTAGAGATCGGGACAACCGATTCCTTAACTATGGCTACACCTTC
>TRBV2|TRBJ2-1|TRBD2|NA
CASSEALTLNKAGADRYNEQFF
TGTGCCAGCAGTGAAGCGCTGACTTTAAATAAAGCGGGAGCCGACCGCTACAATGAGCAGTTCTTC
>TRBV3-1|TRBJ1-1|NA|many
CASSQDLGGTEAFF
TGTGCCAGCAGCCAAGATCTCGGGGGCACTGAAGCTTTCTTT
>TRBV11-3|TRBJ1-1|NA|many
CASSLESRGVEAFF
TGTGCCAGCAGCTTAGAGAGCCGGGGGGTAGAAGCTTTCTTT
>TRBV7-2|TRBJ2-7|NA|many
CASSLFSLRIAETYEQYF
TGTGCCAGCAGCTTATTTTCCCTCAGGATAGCGGAAACCTACGAGCAGTACTTC
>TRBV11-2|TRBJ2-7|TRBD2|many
CASSAGGPAHTYEQYF
TGTGCCAGCTCGGCGGGGGGGCCCGCCCATACCTACGAGCAGTACTTC
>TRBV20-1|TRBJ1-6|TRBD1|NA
CSARDREDSYNSPLHF
TGCAGTGCTCGGGACAGAGAGGACTCCTATAATTCACCCCTCCACTTT
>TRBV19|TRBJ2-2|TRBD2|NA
CASSSQGLAGGELFF
TGTGCCAGTAGTTCCCAAGGACTAGCGGGAGGGGAGCTGTTTTTT
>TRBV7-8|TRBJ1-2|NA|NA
CASSLIAPGPLSYGYTF
TGTGCCAGCAGCTTAATTGCCCCGGGACCGCTTTCATATGGCTACACCTTC
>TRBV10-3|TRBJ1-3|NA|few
CAISDRLRQPSGNTIYF
TGTGCCATCAGTGATCGTCTAAGACAACCCTCTGGAAACACCATATATTTT
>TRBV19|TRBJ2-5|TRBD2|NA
CASSPGTSGSLETQYF
TGTGCCAGTAGTCCCGGGACTAGCGGGAGCTTGGAGACCCAGTACTTC
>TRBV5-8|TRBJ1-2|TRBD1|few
CASSSAMTGGLGDYGYTF
TGTGCCAGCAGCTCGGCGATGACAGGGGGCCTCGGTGACTATGGCTACACCTTC
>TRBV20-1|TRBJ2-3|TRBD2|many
CSASSTSEVTDTQYF
TGCAGTGCGAGTAGTACTAGCGAAGTCACAGATACGCAGTATTTT
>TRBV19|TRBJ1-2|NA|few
CASSTSLAGAVVYGYTF
TGTGCCAGTAGTACTTCTTTGGCAGGGGCTGTCGTCTATGGCTACACCTTC
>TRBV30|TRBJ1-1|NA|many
CASGGEVATEAFF
TGTGCCTCAGGCGGGGAGGTTGCGACTGAAGCTTTCTTT
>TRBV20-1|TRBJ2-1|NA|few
CSAKAGTRRDEQFF
TGCAGTGCTAAGGCAGGGACCCGGAGGGATGAGCAGTTCTTC
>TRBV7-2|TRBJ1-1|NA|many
CASSLLNMNTEAFF
TGTGCCAGCAGCTTACTTAACATGAACACTGAAGCTTTCTTT
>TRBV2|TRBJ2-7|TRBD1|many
CASRGGTGTLYEQYF
TGTGCCAGCAGGGGGGGGACAGGGACACTATACGAGCAGTACTTC
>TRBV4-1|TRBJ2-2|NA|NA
CASSQEGGQGRELFF
TGCGCCAGCAGCCAAGAGGGAGGACAAGGGAGGGAGCTGTTTTTT
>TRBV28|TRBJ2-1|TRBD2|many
CASVDGSGSSYNEQFF
TGTGCCAGCGTTGATGGAAGCGGGAGCTCCTACAATGAGCAGTTCTTC
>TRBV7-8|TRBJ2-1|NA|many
CASSLMVEGNEQFF
TGTGCCAGCAGCTTAATGGTAGAGGGGAATGAGCAGTTCTTC
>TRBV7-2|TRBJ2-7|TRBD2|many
CASSLGLAGEQYF
TGTGCCAGCAGCTTGGGACTAGCCGGCGAGCAGTACTTC
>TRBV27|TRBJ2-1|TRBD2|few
CASTYGTSGYNEQFF
TGTGCCAGCACTTACGGGACTAGCGGCTACAATGAGCAGTTCTTC
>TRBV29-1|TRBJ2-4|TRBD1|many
CSVEGETGGEAKNIQYF
TGCAGCGTTGAGGGGGAGACAGGGGGGGAAGCCAAAAACATTCAGTACTTC
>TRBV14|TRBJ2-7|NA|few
CASRQYGEQYF
TGTGCCAGCCGGCAGTACGGGGAGCAGTACTTC
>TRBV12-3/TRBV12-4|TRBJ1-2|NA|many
CASTDLQGNYGYTF
TGTGCCAGCACCGACCTACAGGGCAACTATGGCTACACCTTC
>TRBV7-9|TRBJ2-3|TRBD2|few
CASSRTRGGRAVVDTQYF
TGTGCCAGCAGCCGTACCAGGGGCGGGAGGGCCGTTGTCGATACGCAGTATTTT